This entry is about one T cell receptor beta chain. Its matching antigen is unknown. This entry belongs to a study of shared clonotypes between healthy human individuals. Overall study context: With ages of 18 to 49, the donors were a couple of women and three men. The study, taken as a whole, reports: The diversity represented, both genetic and in exposure history, was limited by few donors.

The CDR3 has 12 amino acids. V lost 7 bases and J 2 bases, leaving 11 bases between the germline ends. Per the germline V gene, CDR1 is SQVTM and CDR2 is ANQGSEA. Assay used: immunoSEQ multiplex PCR; TCRdb lists only in-frame clones, some missing. The table has approximately 2.5 million clones, over 85% seen once. The chain combines TRBV29-1 with TRBJ1-1; D call uncertain. The origin of this receptor is a man in his late teens or twenties in good health. The sequencing sample was made of naive CD4+ T cells sorted from blood. Subset specified: CD45RA+ positively selected. CDR3 sequence reads: CSATPLNTEAFF. The CDR3 DNA follows: TGCAGCGCCACCCCTCTTAACACTGAAGCTTTCTTT. The entire variable domain, with the rest obtained from reference TRBV29-1 and TRBJ1-1, is as follows: SAVISQKPSRDICQRGTSLTIQCQVDSQVTMMFWYRQQPGQSLTLIATANQGSEATYESGFVIDKFPISRPNLTFSTLTVSNMSPEDSSIYLCSATPLNTEAFFGQGTRLTVV.